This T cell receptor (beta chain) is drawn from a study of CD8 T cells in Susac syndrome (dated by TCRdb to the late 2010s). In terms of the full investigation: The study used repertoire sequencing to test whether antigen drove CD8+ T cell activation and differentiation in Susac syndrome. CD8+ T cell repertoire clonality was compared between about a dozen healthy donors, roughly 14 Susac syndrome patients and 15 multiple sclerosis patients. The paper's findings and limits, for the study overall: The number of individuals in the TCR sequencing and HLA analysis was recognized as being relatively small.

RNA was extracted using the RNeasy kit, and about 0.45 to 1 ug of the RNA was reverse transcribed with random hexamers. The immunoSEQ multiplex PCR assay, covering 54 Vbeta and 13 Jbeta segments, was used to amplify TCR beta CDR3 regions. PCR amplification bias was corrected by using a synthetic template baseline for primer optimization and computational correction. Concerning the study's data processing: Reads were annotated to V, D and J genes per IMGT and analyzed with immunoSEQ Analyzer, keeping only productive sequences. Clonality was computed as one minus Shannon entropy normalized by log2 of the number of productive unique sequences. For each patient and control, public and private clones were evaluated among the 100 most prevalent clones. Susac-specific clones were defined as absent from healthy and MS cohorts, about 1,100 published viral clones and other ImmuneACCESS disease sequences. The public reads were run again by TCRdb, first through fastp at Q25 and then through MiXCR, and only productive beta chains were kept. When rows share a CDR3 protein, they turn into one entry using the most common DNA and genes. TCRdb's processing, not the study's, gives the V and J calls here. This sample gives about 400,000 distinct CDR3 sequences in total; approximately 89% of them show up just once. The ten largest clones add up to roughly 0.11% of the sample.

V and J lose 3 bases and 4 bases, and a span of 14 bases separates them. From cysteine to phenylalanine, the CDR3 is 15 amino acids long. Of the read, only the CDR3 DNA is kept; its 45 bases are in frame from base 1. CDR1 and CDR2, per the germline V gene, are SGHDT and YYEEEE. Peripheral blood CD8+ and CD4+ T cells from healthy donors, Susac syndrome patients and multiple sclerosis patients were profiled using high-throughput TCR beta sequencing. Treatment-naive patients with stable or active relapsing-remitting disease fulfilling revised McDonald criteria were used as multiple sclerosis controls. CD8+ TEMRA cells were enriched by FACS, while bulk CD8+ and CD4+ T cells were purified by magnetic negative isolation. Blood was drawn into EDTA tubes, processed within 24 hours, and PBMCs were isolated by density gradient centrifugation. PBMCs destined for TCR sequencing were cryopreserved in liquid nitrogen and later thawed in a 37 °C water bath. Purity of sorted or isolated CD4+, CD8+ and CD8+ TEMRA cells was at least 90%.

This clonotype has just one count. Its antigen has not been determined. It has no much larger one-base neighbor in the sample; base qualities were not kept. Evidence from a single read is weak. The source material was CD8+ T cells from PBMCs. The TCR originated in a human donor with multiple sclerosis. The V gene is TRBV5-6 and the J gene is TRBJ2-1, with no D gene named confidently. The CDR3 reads CASSSLDDPYNEQFF. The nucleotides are TGTGCCAGCAGCTCTCTGGACGACCCGTACAATGAGCAGTTCTTC.